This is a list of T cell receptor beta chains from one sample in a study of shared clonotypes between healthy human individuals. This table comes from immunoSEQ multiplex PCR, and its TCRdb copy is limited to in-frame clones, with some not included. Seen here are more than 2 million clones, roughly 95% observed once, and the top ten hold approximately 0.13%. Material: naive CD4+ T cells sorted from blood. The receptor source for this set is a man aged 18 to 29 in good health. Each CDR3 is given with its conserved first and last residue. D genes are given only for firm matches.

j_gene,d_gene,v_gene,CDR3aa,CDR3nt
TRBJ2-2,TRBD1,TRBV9,CASSAGDRGNTGELFF,TGTGCCAGCAGCGCCGGGGACAGAGGAAACACCGGGGAGCTGTTTTTT
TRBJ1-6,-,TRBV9,CASRRGDNSPLHF,TGTGCCAGCAGAAGAGGGGATAATTCACCCCTCCACTTT
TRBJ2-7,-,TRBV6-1,CASSGLWGYEQYF,TGTGCCAGCAGTGGTTTATGGGGGTACGAGCAGTACTTC
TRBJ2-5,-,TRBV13,CASSYRTSQETQYF,TGTGCCAGCAGCTATCGGACTTCGCAAGAGACCCAGTACTTC
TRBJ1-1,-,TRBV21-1,CASSGKKGGATHTEAFF,TGTGCCAGCAGCGGTAAGAAGGGGGGCGCTACGCACACTGAAGCTTTCTTT
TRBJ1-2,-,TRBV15,CATSRDAGFGYTF,TGTGCCACCAGCAGAGATGCAGGGTTTGGCTACACCTTC
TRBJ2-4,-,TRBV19,CASSPYGGNKNIQYF,TGTGCCAGTAGTCCCTACGGAGGGAACAAAAACATTCAGTACTTC
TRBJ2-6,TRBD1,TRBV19,CASSMTGTGRIGANVLTF,TGTGCCAGTAGTATGACCGGGACAGGGAGGATTGGGGCCAACGTCCTGACTTTC
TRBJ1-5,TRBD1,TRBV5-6,CASSFTGQGFQPQHF,TGTGCCAGCAGCTTTACTGGACAGGGGTTTCAGCCCCAGCATTTT
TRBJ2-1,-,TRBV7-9,CASSHTGPLSYNEQFF,TGTGCCAGCAGCCACACAGGTCCCCTCTCCTACAATGAGCAGTTCTTC
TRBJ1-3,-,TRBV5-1,CASSVRPGGGNTIYF,TGCGCCAGCAGCGTCCGGCCGGGCGGGGGAAACACCATATATTTT
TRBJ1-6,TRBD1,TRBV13,CASSIRQGRIDSPLHF,TGTGCCAGCAGCATTCGACAGGGGCGGATTGACTCACCCCTCCACTTT
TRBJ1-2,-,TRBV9,CASSVGTLRGYGYTF,TGTGCCAGCAGCGTGGGGACCTTAAGGGGCTATGGCTACACCTTC
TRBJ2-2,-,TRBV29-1,CSVARGLGPGELFF,TGCAGCGTTGCGAGAGGGCTCGGGCCCGGGGAGCTGTTTTTT
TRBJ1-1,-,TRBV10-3,CAISESGAFTEAFF,TGTGCCATCAGTGAGTCAGGGGCCTTCACTGAAGCTTTCTTT
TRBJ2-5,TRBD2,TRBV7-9,CASSLVVAGGPETQYF,TGTGCCAGCAGCTTAGTCGTAGCGGGAGGTCCAGAGACCCAGTACTTC
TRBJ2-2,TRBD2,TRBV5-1,CASSPRPSGTTGELFF,TGCGCCAGCAGCCCTCGGCCTAGCGGGACAACCGGGGAGCTGTTTTTT
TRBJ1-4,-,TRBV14,CASSEMKGSSNEKLFF,TGTGCCAGCAGCGAAATGAAAGGGTCGTCTAATGAAAAACTGTTTTTT
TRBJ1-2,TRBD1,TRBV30,CAWSLGTGGNYGYTF,TGTGCCTGGAGTTTAGGGACAGGGGGAAACTATGGCTACACCTTC
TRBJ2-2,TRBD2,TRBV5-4,CASSLTSGRAWGELFF,TGTGCCAGCAGCCTGACTAGCGGGAGGGCCTGGGGGGAGCTGTTTTTT